A single sample is the source of the 25 T cell receptor beta chains below, sequenced in a study of PD-1 blockade in classical Hodgkin lymphoma. The method was immunoSEQ multiplex PCR; TCRdb's version includes in-frame clones alone and lacks a portion of them. Here the sample spans 75,000 to 95,000 clones, over 80% being singletons. Time point given: cycle 4 day 1 (C4D1), after five to seven weeks of nivolumab. Brentuximab vedotin exposure varied, and every patient relapsed after autologous stem cell transplantation. Sequenced here: peripheral blood mononuclear cells (PBMCs), sampled before the fourth cycle of nivolumab. The source is a human donor with classical Hodgkin lymphoma.

This chain links TRBV15 with TRBJ2-3; TRBD1 or TRBD2 may be the D gene (7 bases each). Germline V CDR1 and CDR2: LNHNV, YYDKDF (reference sequence). The CDR3 has 15 residues. V shed 2 bases and J shed 4 bases, with 13 bases lying between them. In DNA form, the CDR3 reads TGTGCCACCAGCAGACAGGGGGGGATCGCAGATACGCAGTATTTT. Its protein product is CATSRQGGIADTQYF.

CDR3 amino acids: CAISTGPGQSSYEQYF. The CDR3 DNA follows: TGTGCCATCAGTACGGGTCCAGGACAGTCCTCCTACGAGCAGTACTTC. The genes are TRBV10-3 and TRBJ2-7, with a tentative D call TRBD1 (6 bases). The length of the CDR3 is 16 residues. V shed 5 bases and J shed 0 bases, with 17 bases lying between them. Germline V CDR1 and CDR2: ENHRY, SYGVKD.

V gene TRBV2 combines with J gene TRBJ1-5; 8 nucleotides line up with TRBD1. From germline, CDR1 is SNHLY and CDR2 FYNNEI. The CDR3 is made up of 16 amino acids. V shed 6 bases, J shed 1 base, and the junction held 8 bases outside the gene matches. The CDR3, as DNA: TGTGCCAGCAGCTACAGGGGGGGAGAGAGCAATCAGCCCCAGCATTTT. This gives the protein CASSYRGGESNQPQHF. Combining the CDR3 with reference TRBV2 and TRBJ1-5 gives the whole variable domain EPEVTQTPSHQVTQMGQEVILRCVPISNHLYFYWYRQILGQKVEFLVSFYNNEISEKSEIFDDQFSVERPDGSNFTLKIRSTKLEDSAMYFCASSYRGGESNQPQHFGDGTRLSIL.

CDR3 sequence (DNA): TGTGCCAGCAATCGACTAGTTACCGGGGAGCTGTTTTTT. Protein product: CASNRLVTGELFF. The chain has TRBV2 and TRBJ2-2, with TRBD2 as a possible D gene (6 bases). Germline assignment: CDR1 SNHLY and CDR2 FYNNEI. The V end was cut by 7 bases, the J end by 5 bases, with 11 bases between. CDR3 length: 13 amino acids.

This CDR3 is CASSPHGAGVLNEQFF. The CDR3 DNA reads as TGCGCCAGCAGCCCCCATGGAGCGGGAGTTTTAAATGAGCAGTTCTTC. The rearrangement joins TRBV5-1 to TRBJ2-1; 8 positions agree with TRBD2. CDR3 size: 16 residues. Germline V gives CDR1 SGHRS, CDR2 YFSETQ. Germline trimming cut 4 bases from V and 7 bases from J; bases unmatched to any gene: 13.

V and J are TRBV7-2 and TRBJ1-5; TRBD1 aligns across 10 bases. CDR1 and CDR2 (germline): SGHTA, FQGNSA. CDR3 length equals 18 residues. J gave up 1 base and V 5 bases, and 11 bases lay outside the gene matches. The CDR3 sequence is CASSTRQGASGSNQPQHF. In nucleotides, the CDR3 is TGTGCCAGCAGCACCCGACAGGGGGCTAGTGGGAGCAATCAGCCCCAGCATTTT.

The gene calls are TRBV5-4 and TRBJ2-3; D is unclear. The germline gives CDR1 SGHNT, CDR2 YYREEE (reference sequence). The CDR3 totals 15 residues. Trimming took off 0 bases at V and 0 bases at J, with 8 bases between the two ends. This CDR3 is CASSLDPPSTDTQYF. DNA for the CDR3: TGTGCCAGCAGCTTGGACCCCCCGAGCACAGATACGCAGTATTTT.

The chain uses TRBV2 and TRBJ1-4; TRBD1 agrees at 10 bases. The CDR3 contains 14 residues. V dropped 5 bases and J dropped 7; count of bases not matched to a gene: 4. Germline values: CDR1 SNHLY, CDR2 FYNNEI. Here the CDR3 reads CASSIGTGVEKLFF. The CDR3 nucleotides read TGTGCCAGCAGTATCGGGACAGGGGTTGAAAAACTGTTTTTT.

The chain combines TRBV7-9 with TRBJ1-5; D unclear. Per the germline V gene, CDR1 is SEHNR and CDR2 is FQNEAQ (reference sequence). The CDR3 has 14 amino acids. V was pared by 1 base and J by 6 bases, with 10 bases between. The CDR3 DNA reads TGTGCCAGCAGCTTAGAAGGATCAGCTCAGCCCCAGCATTTT. Residues: CASSLEGSAQPQHF.

J is TRBJ2-2 and V is TRBV18; D is uncertain. The germline V and J ends were trimmed by 3 bases and 1 base, with 3 bases remaining between them. Germline CDR1 is KGHSH and CDR2 is LQKENI. The CDR3 runs 13 residues. The CDR3: CASSPRNTGELFF. As DNA, the CDR3 is TGTGCCAGCTCACCGAGGAACACCGGGGAGCTGTTTTTT.

The chain joins TRBV14 to TRBJ2-3, with TRBD1 matching 8 bases. With V trimmed by 7 bases and J by 5 bases, 11 bases remained unmatched. The length of the CDR3 is 15 residues. The germline CDR1 and CDR2 sequences are SGHDN and FVKESK. For the CDR3, the DNA is TGTGCCAGCACCGTCGGGGACAGGTGGGGAGATACGCAGTATTTT. It translates to CASTVGDRWGDTQYF.

This clone was found a few times. The chain couples TRBV5-1 to TRBJ2-7; the match to TRBD2 covers 8 bases. The length of the CDR3 is 16 residues. Germline lookup yields CDR1 SGHRS and CDR2 YFSETQ. V lost 5 bases, J lost 1 base, and 11 bases stayed unmatched. CDR3 in amino acids: CASSLGLSGRSYEQYF. The CDR3 coding sequence is TGCGCCAGCAGTCTAGGGCTAAGCGGGAGATCCTACGAGCAGTACTTC.

The chain uses TRBV19 and TRBJ1-5; 8 nucleotides line up with TRBD1. The germline gives CDR1 LNHDA, CDR2 SQIVND (reference sequence). The V gene end was trimmed by 3 bases and the J gene end by 5 bases; junction bases not matched to a gene: 6. The CDR3 is 15 amino acids. The CDR3 loop reads CASSMTGQDDQPQHF. CDR3 nucleotides: TGTGCCAGTAGTATGACGGGACAGGACGATCAGCCCCAGCATTTT. The whole variable domain, filled in from reference TRBV19 and TRBJ1-5, reads DGGITQSPKYLFRKEGQNVTLSCEQNLNHDAMYWYRQDPGQGLRLIYYSQIVNDFQKGDIAEGYSVSREKKESFPLTVTSAQKNPTAFYLCASSMTGQDDQPQHFGDGTRLSIL.

The chain links TRBV7-9 to TRBJ2-7; 8 nucleotides match TRBD1. The CDR3 extends over 15 amino acids. V lost 3 bases, J lost 3 bases, and 7 bases stayed unmatched. From germline, CDR1 is SEHNR and CDR2 FQNEAQ (reference sequence). The CDR3 sequence is CASSLGQGAFYEQYF. The CDR3 nucleotides read TGTGCCAGCAGCTTGGGGCAGGGGGCTTTCTACGAGCAGTACTTC.

This chain links TRBV18 with TRBJ2-1; D gene ambiguous. This CDR3 contains 13 residues. Trimming left V 4 bases short and J 7 bases short, with 11 bases between. Germline-derived CDR1 and CDR2 are KGHSH and LQKENI. The CDR3 DNA follows: TGTGCCAGCTCACGCAAGCGTGAAAATGAGCAGTTCTTC. Encoded protein: CASSRKRENEQFF.

The chain couples TRBV19 to TRBJ1-2; D unclear. Trimming removed 6 bases from V and 8 bases from J, with 22 bases in between. CDR1 is LNHDA, CDR2 SQIVND, per germline (reference sequence). CDR3 length equals 15 residues. The CDR3 protein is CASSDLWGGPEGYTF. For the CDR3, the DNA is TGTGCCAGTAGCGACTTATGGGGAGGGCCAGAGGGCTACACCTTC.

The chain employs TRBV4-3 and TRBJ2-2; unclear D gene. CDR1 and CDR2 from the germline V gene are LGHNA and YSLEER. V shed 0 bases and J shed 2 bases, with 7 bases lying between them. This CDR3 spans 15 amino acids. The CDR3 loop is CASSQDRINTGELFF. In DNA, the CDR3 is TGCGCCAGCAGCCAAGATCGAATAAACACCGGGGAGCTGTTTTTT.

The rearrangement links TRBV27 to TRBJ2-1; 8 bases are a match to TRBD2. The CDR3 has 15 amino acids. Germline assignment: CDR1 MNHEY and CDR2 SMNVEV (reference sequence). V was clipped by 3 bases and J by 7 bases; unmatched bases: 8. The CDR3, as DNA: TGTGCCAGCAGTTTTACCGCACTAGCGGCGAATGAGCAGTTCTTC. It specifies CASSFTALAANEQFF.

The rearrangement joins TRBV4-1 to TRBJ2-7, with no clear D. Per the germline V gene, CDR1 is MGHRA and CDR2 is YSYEKL. V dropped 0 bases and J dropped 2 bases, with 11 bases sitting between them. CDR3 size: 15 residues. The CDR3 nucleotides read TGCGCCAGCAGCCAAGATCTGTCCAGGACCTACGAGCAGTACTTC. Protein product: CASSQDLSRTYEQYF.

The gene calls are TRBV28 and TRBJ2-7, with TRBD2 as a possible D gene (6 bases). This CDR3 is built from 16 residues. Trimming removed 5 bases at V and 4 bases at J, with 21 bases between. From germline, CDR1 is MDHEN and CDR2 SYDVKM. The DNA for the CDR3 is TGTGCCAGCAGTCCACTTAGCGGATTGAGTTATTACGAGCAGTACTTC. Amino acid sequence: CASSPLSGLSYYEQYF. Supplemented by reference TRBV28 and TRBJ2-7, the full variable domain reads DVKVTQSSRYLVKRTGEKVFLECVQDMDHENMFWYRQDPGLGLRLIYFSYDVKMKEKGDIPEGYSVSREKKERFSLILESASTNQTSMYLCASSPLSGLSYYEQYFGPGTRLTVT.

This clone showed up just a few times. V gene TRBV7-8 combines with J gene TRBJ1-4, with D unresolved. The CDR3 extends over 15 amino acids. V was trimmed by 4 bases and J by 5 bases, leaving 14 bases between them. The germline V gene encodes CDR1 SGHVS and CDR2 FQNEAQ. CDR3 residues: CASSSRRVGNEKLFF. In nucleotides, the CDR3 is TGTGCCAGCAGCTCCCGACGGGTGGGGAATGAAAAACTGTTTTTT.

The chain has TRBV4-1 and TRBJ2-7; the D is unclear. The CDR3 has 17 residues. From germline, CDR1 is MGHRA and CDR2 YSYEKL. V lost 0 bases to trimming and J lost 0 bases, with 15 bases between them. CDR3 loop: CASSQDWETSSSYEQYF. The CDR3 DNA reads TGCGCCAGCAGCCAAGATTGGGAAACCAGTAGCTCCTACGAGCAGTACTTC.

This clone was picked up one time. The rearrangement uses TRBV10-3 and TRBJ1-1; D not resolved. Germline values: CDR1 ENHRY, CDR2 SYGVKD. V was shortened by 6 bases and J by 0 bases, with 5 bases between the two germline ends. The CDR3 is made up of 12 amino acids. CDR3 coding DNA: TGTGCCATCAGGGACCTGAACACTGAAGCTTTCTTT. Protein sequence: CAIRDLNTEAFF.

The V gene is TRBV2, the J gene TRBJ2-5, with D perhaps TRBD1 or TRBD2 (5 bases each). This CDR3 contains 13 residues. The germline V gene has CDR1 SNHLY and CDR2 FYNNEI. V was pared by 9 bases and J by 2 bases, with 13 bases between. The CDR3: CASSRDPQETQYF. CDR3 in DNA: TGTGCCAGTTCTCGGGACCCTCAAGAGACCCAGTACTTC.

The chain joins TRBV2 to TRBJ1-1; TRBD1 is a possible D gene (6 bases). CDR1 and CDR2 (germline): SNHLY, FYNNEI. The V gene lost 4 bases and the J gene lost 6 bases, with 12 bases spanning the gap. CDR3 length: 13 residues. The CDR3 DNA follows: TGTGCCAGCAGTGTTCGGGGGGCGGCTGAAGCTTTCTTT. Translating gives CASSVRGAAEAFF.